The 5 T cell receptor beta chains below were found in one sample sequenced in a study of T-cell reconstitution after alpha-beta-depleted transplantation in children. Molecular barcoding with unique molecular identifiers was used for the TCRbeta library. TCRdb reanalysed the PCR reads using MiXCR and keeps one entry per CDR3 protein. The sample holds approximately 510,000 distinct CDR3 sequences, approximately 16% seen once. Sequencing was performed on PBMCs from the stem cell graft donor, taken from the stem cell graft. Every receptor here comes from a human donor who donated a stem cell graft to a child with acute lymphoblastic leukemia.

There are a few counts of this clonotype. The chain has TRBV5-5 and TRBJ2-2; 7 bases are shared with TRBD2. The germline CDR1 and CDR2 sequences are SGHKS and YYEKEE (reference sequence). The CDR3 length is 16 residues. Trimming cost V 4 bases and J 0 bases; bases outside gene matches: 6. The CDR3 sequence is CASSRLGRTNTGELFF. DNA for the CDR3: TGTGCCAGCAGCCGACTCGGGAGGACGAACACCGGGGAGCTGTTTTTT.

This clonotype has ten or more counts. This chain connects TRBV29-1 to TRBJ1-1; the match to TRBD1 covers 7 bases. Germline V lookup: CDR1 SQVTM, CDR2 ANQGSEA. The trim removed 6 bases at V and 1 base at J, leaving 11 bases unmatched. This CDR3 is built from 15 residues. This CDR3 reads CSVDGRGTANTEAFF. Written as DNA, the CDR3 is TGCAGCGTCGACGGGCGTGGGACAGCGAACACTGAAGCTTTCTTT.

This clonotype was counted between two and nine times. This rearrangement joins TRBV4-1 to TRBJ1-4; D not resolved. The V gene's germline CDR1 is MGHRA and CDR2 YSYEKL. The length of the CDR3 is 13 residues. V was shortened by 3 bases and J by 5 bases, with 7 bases between the two germline ends. DNA for the CDR3: TGCGCCAGCAGCCACGGCCCGAATGAAAAACTGTTTTTT. It yields the protein CASSHGPNEKLFF.

The genes are TRBV12-5 and TRBJ1-3, with D possibly being TRBD1 (6 bases). Deletions cut 0 bases from V and 0 bases from J, with 12 bases between. The germline CDR1 and CDR2 sequences are LGHNT and FRNRAP. This CDR3 region has 17 residues. The chain's CDR3 is CASGLVLGQLSGNTIYF. The CDR3 DNA follows: TGTGCTAGTGGTTTGGTACTCGGACAGCTCTCTGGAAACACCATATATTTT.

This clonotype showed up just a few times. The rearrangement uses TRBV12-3 or TRBV12-4 and TRBJ1-1; D not certain. V dropped 2 bases and J dropped 4 bases, with 8 bases sitting between them. This CDR3 is built from 13 residues. CDR3 loop: CASSLSMTTEAFF. CDR3 DNA: TGTGCCAGCAGTTTAAGCATGACCACTGAAGCTTTCTTT.